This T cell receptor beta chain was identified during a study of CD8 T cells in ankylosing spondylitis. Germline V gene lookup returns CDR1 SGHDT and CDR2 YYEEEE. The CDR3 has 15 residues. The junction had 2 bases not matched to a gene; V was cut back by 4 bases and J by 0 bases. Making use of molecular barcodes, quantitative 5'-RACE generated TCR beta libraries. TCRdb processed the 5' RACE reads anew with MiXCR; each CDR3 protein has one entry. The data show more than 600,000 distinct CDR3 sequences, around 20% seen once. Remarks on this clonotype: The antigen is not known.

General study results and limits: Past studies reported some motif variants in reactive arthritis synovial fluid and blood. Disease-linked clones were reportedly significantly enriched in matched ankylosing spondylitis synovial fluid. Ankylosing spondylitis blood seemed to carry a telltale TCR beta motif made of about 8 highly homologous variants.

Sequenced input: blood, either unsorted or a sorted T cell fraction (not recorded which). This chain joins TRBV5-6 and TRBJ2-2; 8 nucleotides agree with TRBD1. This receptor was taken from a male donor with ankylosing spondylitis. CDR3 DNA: TGTGCCAGCAGCATGGGACAGGCGAACACCGGGGAGCTGTTTTTT. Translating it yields CASSMGQANTGELFF.